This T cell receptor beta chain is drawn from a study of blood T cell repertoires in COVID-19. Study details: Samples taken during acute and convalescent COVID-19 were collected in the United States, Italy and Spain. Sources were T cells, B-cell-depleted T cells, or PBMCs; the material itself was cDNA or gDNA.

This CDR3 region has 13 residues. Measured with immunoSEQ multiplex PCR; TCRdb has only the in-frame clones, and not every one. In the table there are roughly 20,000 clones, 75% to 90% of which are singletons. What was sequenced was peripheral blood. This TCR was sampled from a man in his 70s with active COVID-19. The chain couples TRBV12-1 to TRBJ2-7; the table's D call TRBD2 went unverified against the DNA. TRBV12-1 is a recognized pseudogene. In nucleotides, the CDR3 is TGTGCCAGCAGCCATACCAGCGGCTACGAGCAGTACTTC. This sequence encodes CASSHTSGYEQYF.